Below, 31 T cell receptor beta chains from the same sample are listed, as sequenced in a study of blood T cell repertoires in COVID-19. Libraries were prepared by immunoSEQ multiplex PCR; TCRdb keeps only in-frame clonotypes and omits some of them. This table holds about 140,000 clones, 60% to 85% found once. Sequencing input: peripheral blood. These receptors were taken from a man between 45 and 60 years old with acute or convalescent COVID-19.

V usage is TRBV7-9 and J usage is TRBJ1-1; 8 bases line up with TRBD1. The ends lost 5 bases at V and 2 bases at J; junction bases unmatched: 7. This CDR3 region has 15 residues. CDR1 is SEHNR and CDR2 is FQNEAQ in the germline V gene (reference sequence). The CDR3 loop is CASSPDRAVNTEAFF. CDR3 bases: TGTGCCAGCAGCCCGGACAGGGCGGTAAACACTGAAGCTTTCTTT. Complete variable domain (other parts from reference TRBV7-9 and TRBJ1-1): DTGVSQNPRHKITKRGQNVTFRCDPISEHNRLYWYRQTLGQGPEFLTYFQNEAQLEKSRLLSDRFSAERPKGSFSTLEIQRTEQGDSAMYLCASSPDRAVNTEAFFGQGTRLTVV.

About this clone itself: The sample carries other DNA sequences with the same CDR3. CDR3 sequence reads: CASSLAGGTYNEQFF. The DNA of the CDR3 is TGTGCCAGCAGCCTCGCCGGGGGAACCTACAATGAGCAGTTCTTC. The rearrangement joins TRBV7-6 to TRBJ2-1, with D perhaps matching TRBD2 (6 bases). Germline V gene lookup returns CDR1 SGHVS and CDR2 FNYEAQ. This CDR3 is built from 15 residues. V gave up 5 bases and J gave up 2 bases, with 13 bases separating them.

V usage is TRBV5-6 and J usage is TRBJ1-5; the D gene is possibly TRBD1 (6 bases). Trimming removed 4 bases from V and 2 bases from J, with 13 bases in between. Germline lookup yields CDR1 SGHDT and CDR2 YYEEEE. The CDR3 totals 15 residues. CDR3 protein: CASSTQGIGNQPQHF. CDR3 DNA sequence: TGTGCCAGCAGCACGCAGGGGATCGGCAATCAGCCCCAGCATTTT.

The V call is TRBV6-2 or TRBV6-3, the J call TRBJ1-2, with 9 nucleotides matching TRBD1. The CDR3 spans 16 residues. Germline assignment: CDR1 MNHEY and CDR2 SVGEGT. V was clipped by 5 bases and J by 0 bases; unmatched bases: 7. The CDR3: CASSTRTGASNYGYTF. The CDR3 DNA reads TGTGCCAGCAGTACACGGACAGGGGCTTCTAACTATGGCTACACCTTC.

DNA for the CDR3: TGTGCCAGCAGCGTCACTGGGACAGGGGAAACTGAAGCTTTCTTT. Protein: CASSVTGTGETEAFF. The V call is TRBV9, the J call TRBJ1-1; 10 nucleotides agree with TRBD1. The CDR3 loop spans 15 amino acids. J lost 5 bases, V lost 2 bases, and 6 bases had no gene match. Germline loops: CDR1 SGDLS, CDR2 YYNGEE.

The chain couples TRBV19 to TRBJ2-1; 9 nucleotides agree with TRBD1. V trimming: 5 bases; J trimming: 7 bases; junction bases outside the gene matches: 9. Germline lookup yields CDR1 LNHDA and CDR2 SQIVND (reference sequence). This CDR3 is 15 amino acids long. CDR3 DNA: TGTGCCAGTAGTCCCCGGACAGGGGTGGGGAATGAGCAGTTCTTC. Encoded protein: CASSPRTGVGNEQFF.

The chain carries TRBV11-2 and TRBJ2-7; D is uncertain. This CDR3 comprises 14 residues. Germline V gene sequence: CDR1 SGHAT, CDR2 FQNNGV. Trimming shortened V by 1 base and J by 2 bases, and 9 bases separated the two germline ends. The CDR3 DNA reads TGTGCCAGCAGCTTAGTGGCGGTTACCTACGAGCAGTACGTC. This translates into CASSLVAVTYEQYV.

V gene TRBV21-1 combines with J gene TRBJ1-5. TRBV21-1 is a pseudogene. This CDR3 comprises 15 residues. CDR3 sequence: CASSKVGVINQPQHF. The CDR3 nucleotides read TGTGCCAGCAGCAAAGTGGGAGTAATCAATCAGCCCCAGCATTTT.

V is TRBV19 and J is TRBJ1-2, with 7 nucleotides matching TRBD1. The CDR3 contains 12 residues. V lost 10 bases, J lost 4 bases, and 6 bases stayed unmatched. CDR1 LNHDA and CDR2 SQIVND come from the germline V gene (reference sequence). Here the CDR3 reads CATRTGGYGYTF. As DNA, the CDR3 is TGTGCCACTCGGACAGGCGGCTATGGCTACACCTTC.

This clone was counted between two and nine times. The chain carries TRBV27 and TRBJ2-1; D remains unclear. Germline V gene lookup returns CDR1 MNHEY and CDR2 SMNVEV (reference sequence). Trimming left V 2 bases short and J 0 bases short, with 17 bases between. This CDR3 contains 18 residues. CDR3: CASSLLSLEALSYNEQFF. In DNA form, the CDR3 reads TGTGCCAGCAGTTTACTCTCCTTAGAGGCGCTCTCCTACAATGAGCAGTTCTTC.

The chain employs TRBV7-2 and TRBJ2-5; TRBD1 aligns across 7 bases. Germline assignment: CDR1 SGHTA and CDR2 FQGNSA. This CDR3 contains 17 residues. The V gene end was trimmed by 8 bases and the J gene end by 4 bases; junction bases not matched to a gene: 19. Here the CDR3 reads CASFTIGRRQGTETQYF. CDR3 sequence (DNA): TGTGCCAGCTTCACAATCGGTCGACGACAGGGAACAGAGACCCAGTACTTC.

This chain joins TRBV3-1 (or the pseudogene TRBV3-2) and TRBJ2-1, with D possibly being TRBD2 (6 bases). The CDR3 is 16 amino acids. CDR1 is LGHDT, CDR2 YNNKEL, per germline (reference sequence). V was cut by 3 bases and J by 0 bases, with 12 bases left in between. CDR3 nucleotide sequence: TGTGCCAGCAGCCAGGGACTTCAGAGCTCCTACAATGAGCAGTTCTTC. Translated: CASSQGLQSSYNEQFF.

This sequence joins TRBV5-1 and TRBJ1-5; no definite D call. The germline V and J ends were trimmed by 0 bases and 3 bases, with 7 bases remaining between them. Germline-derived CDR1 and CDR2 are SGHRS and YFSETQ. CDR3 size: 14 residues. Here the CDR3 DNA reads TGCGCCAGCAGCTTGGGAGACATCAATCAGCCCCAGCATTTT. Its protein is CASSLGDINQPQHF.

CDR3 protein: CASSSYAGLGTDEQFF. For the CDR3, the DNA is TGTGCCAGCAGCTCCTATGCGGGACTAGGGACCGATGAGCAGTTCTTC. The gene calls are TRBV7-4 and TRBJ2-1, with TRBD2 matching 8 bases. Losses at the gene ends were 4 bases for V and 8 bases for J; bases not matched to a gene: 13. The CDR3 has 16 residues. The germline CDR1 and CDR2 sequences are SGHVT and SQSDAQ.

This clone showed up just once. V usage is TRBV5-1 and J usage is TRBJ1-6; D is perhaps TRBD1 (5 bases). V lost 3 bases, J lost 1 base, and 11 bases lay in between. The germline V gene encodes CDR1 SGHRS and CDR2 YFSETQ. This CDR3 is 16 amino acids long. The CDR3 protein is CASSSQGGSYNSPLHF. The CDR3 DNA follows: TGCGCCAGCAGCTCGCAGGGAGGTTCCTATAATTCACCCCTCCACTTT.

This rearrangement joins TRBV24-1 to TRBJ2-1; TRBD1 agrees at 10 bases. Unmatched junction bases numbered 13, after V lost 0 bases and J lost 0 bases. Germline CDR1 reads KGHDR; CDR2 reads SFDVKD. The CDR3 covers 21 residues. CDR3 protein: CATSDLELGTGAKSSYNEQFF. The CDR3 DNA follows: TGTGCCACCAGTGATTTGGAGCTAGGGACAGGGGCGAAGAGCTCCTACAATGAGCAGTTCTTC.

This chain joins TRBV2 and TRBJ2-1; 10 nucleotides match TRBD1. This CDR3 spans 15 amino acids. Germline-derived CDR1 and CDR2 are SNHLY and FYNNEI. V gave up 5 bases and J gave up 9 bases; unmatched junction bases: 10. The CDR3 bases are TGTGCCAGCAGTCCCCCGGGACAGGGGTATGGTGAGCAGTTCTTC. It is translated as CASSPPGQGYGEQFF.

The J gene is TRBJ2-7, the V gene TRBV19, with no clear D. The germline V gene encodes CDR1 LNHDA and CDR2 SQIVND (reference sequence). V was trimmed by 9 bases and J by 0 bases, leaving 9 bases between them. The CDR3 is made up of 12 amino acids. In DNA, the CDR3 is TGTGCCAGGCGCTCCCGCTCCTACGAGCAGTACTTC. Translation gives CARRSRSYEQYF.

This clone was counted once. V is TRBV4-2 and J is TRBJ2-4, with TRBD2 matching over 7 bases. The germline V gene encodes CDR1 LGHNA and CDR2 YNFKEQ. The CDR3 runs to 15 residues. V shed 4 bases, J shed 8 bases, and the junction held 11 bases outside the gene matches. The CDR3 is CASSLREADGDIQYF. The CDR3 nucleotides read TGTGCCAGCAGCCTCCGGGAGGCCGACGGTGACATTCAGTACTTC.

The chain's CDR3 is CASSLGLRGGPNGELFF. The CDR3, as DNA: TGCGCCAGCAGCTTGGGTCTACGGGGGGGCCCCAACGGGGAGCTGTTTTTT. V is TRBV5-1 and J is TRBJ2-2; 8 positions agree with TRBD2. V lost 0 bases and J lost 7; bases outside the gene matches: 11. Per germline, CDR1 SGHRS and CDR2 YFSETQ. The CDR3 extends over 17 amino acids.

The chain combines TRBV24-1 with TRBJ2-5, with a tentative D call TRBD2 (7 bases). The CDR3 runs to 15 residues. The germline V gene has CDR1 KGHDR and CDR2 SFDVKD. V was clipped by 1 base and J by 2 bases, with 10 bases between them. The CDR3 DNA follows: TGTGCCACCAGTGATTTCAGGGGACTACAAGAGACCCAGTACTTC. Protein sequence: CATSDFRGLQETQYF.

The V and J genes are TRBV9 and TRBJ1-6; D may be TRBD1 (6 bases). This CDR3 contains 15 residues. V was cut by 0 bases and J by 6 bases, with 10 bases left in between. The germline V gene encodes CDR1 SGDLS and CDR2 YYNGEE. CDR3 loop: CASSVGGGGNSPLHF. CDR3 bases: TGTGCCAGCAGCGTAGGTGGGGGCGGTAATTCACCCCTCCACTTT. The complete variable domain, with remaining parts taken from reference TRBV9 and TRBJ1-6, reads DSGVTQTPKHLITATGQRVTLRCSPRSGDLSVYWYQQSLDQGLQFLIQYYNGEERAKGNILERFSAQQFPDLHSELNLSSLELGDSALYFCASSVGGGGNSPLHFGNGTRLTVT.

V and J are TRBV7-3 and TRBJ1-2; weak D call: TRBD1 (6 bases). This CDR3 comprises 15 residues. CDR1 and CDR2 (germline): SGHTA, FQGTGA. Trimming left V 5 bases short and J 0 bases short, with 13 bases between. CDR3 nucleotides: TGTGCCAGCAGCCAAGAGGGGGGGACTAACTATGGCTACACCTTC. Protein product: CASSQEGGTNYGYTF.

The chain recombines TRBV19 with TRBJ2-7; 8 bases agree with TRBD1. Germline CDR1 reads LNHDA; CDR2 reads SQIVND (reference sequence). The CDR3 extends over 13 amino acids. J gave up 5 bases and V 7 bases, and 7 bases lay outside the gene matches. The CDR3 DNA follows: TGTGCCAGTAAGAAACAGGGGGTCCACGAGCAGTACTTC. Its protein product is CASKKQGVHEQYF.

The rearrangement joins TRBV5-4 to TRBJ1-4; D is unresolved. V dropped 0 bases and J dropped 3 bases, with 6 bases sitting between them. There are 14 residues in the CDR3. Germline lookup yields CDR1 SGHNT and CDR2 YYREEE (reference sequence). CDR3 sequence (DNA): TGTGCCAGCAGCTTGGGTACAGCTAATGAAAAACTGTTTTTT. It translates to CASSLGTANEKLFF.

The genes are TRBV10-1 and TRBJ2-1; 9 nucleotides agree with TRBD2. CDR1 WNHNN and CDR2 SYGVQD come from the germline V gene (reference sequence). The V segment lost 3 bases and the J segment 8 bases; nucleotides outside the gene matches: 8. The CDR3 runs to 15 residues. The CDR3 here is CASSDGGGALHEQFF. The CDR3 nucleotides read TGCGCCAGCAGTGACGGCGGGGGGGCCTTACATGAGCAGTTCTTC.

The genes are TRBV7-8 and TRBJ1-2, with 8 bases matching TRBD1. Germline V gene lookup returns CDR1 SGHVS and CDR2 FQNEAQ. The CDR3 totals 13 residues. With V trimmed by 5 bases and J by 4 bases, 3 bases remained unmatched. The CDR3 here is CASSVDRGYGYTF. CDR3 nucleotide sequence: TGTGCCAGCAGCGTCGACAGGGGCTATGGCTACACCTTC.

The V and J genes are TRBV10-2 and TRBJ1-2; perhaps TRBD1 as D (5 bases). V lost 4 bases and J 5 bases, leaving 14 bases between the germline ends. The CDR3 length is 14 residues. Germline V gene lookup returns CDR1 WSHSY and CDR2 SAAADI. The CDR3 here is CASSVGGYLYGYTF. The CDR3 DNA follows: TGCGCCAGCAGTGTCGGGGGGTACCTTTATGGCTACACCTTC.

The chain employs TRBV7-3 and TRBJ2-6; D gene unclear. CDR3 size: 14 residues. The V and J ends lost 4 bases and 1 base respectively, with 5 bases between them. Germline V gives CDR1 SGHTA, CDR2 FQGTGA. CDR3 residues: CASSSSSGANVLTF. For the CDR3, the DNA is TGTGCCAGCAGCTCTTCTTCTGGGGCCAACGTCCTGACTTTC. Supplemented by reference TRBV7-3 and TRBJ2-6, the full variable domain reads GAGVSQTPSNKVTEKGKYVELRCDPISGHTALYWYRQSLGQGPEFLIYFQGTGAADDSGLPNDRFFAVRPEGSVSTLKIQRTERGDSAVYLCASSSSSGANVLTFGAGSRLTVL.

The chain couples TRBV5-1 to TRBJ2-2; D possibly corresponds to TRBD1 (5 bases). Per germline, CDR1 SGHRS and CDR2 YFSETQ. Trimming took 0 bases from V and 0 from J, leaving 9 bases between them. The CDR3 length is 16 residues. The CDR3 sequence: CASSLAGKSNTGELFF. The CDR3 DNA reads as TGCGCCAGCAGCTTGGCAGGGAAATCGAACACCGGGGAGCTGTTTTTT.

This clone was seen a few times. The chain carries TRBV3-1 (or the pseudogene TRBV3-2) and TRBJ2-3; 11 bases match TRBD2. V dropped 1 base and J dropped 5; count of bases not matched to a gene: 8. CDR3 length: 17 amino acids. CDR1 and CDR2 from the germline V gene are LGHDT and YNNKEL (reference sequence). In DNA, the CDR3 is TGTGCCAGCAGCCAAGGCTCTAGCGGGGGGCCGGGAGATACGCAGTATTTT. Translating gives CASSQGSSGGPGDTQYF.